This T cell receptor (beta chain) was observed in a study of response to subunit inactivated influenza vaccine. This clonotype showed up many times. CDR3 length: 14 residues. Germline CDR1 is DFQATT and CDR2 is SNEGSKA (reference sequence). V lost 3 bases and J 7 bases, leaving 16 bases between the germline ends. TCRdb recomputed calls from the RT-PCR reads with MiXCR, one row per CDR3 protein. Here the sample spans 750,000 to 850,000 distinct CDR3 sequences, about a fifth being singletons. The sample was PBMCs from blood, taken about 5 days after vaccination. V is TRBV20-1 and J is TRBJ2-1; D remains unclear. The receptor was isolated from a man between 45 and 60 years old who received an inactivated influenza vaccine. CDR3 nucleotide sequence: TGCAGTGCTAGTCACAACGGCCCTGGGAATGAGCAGTTCTTC. Translating it yields CSASHNGPGNEQFF.